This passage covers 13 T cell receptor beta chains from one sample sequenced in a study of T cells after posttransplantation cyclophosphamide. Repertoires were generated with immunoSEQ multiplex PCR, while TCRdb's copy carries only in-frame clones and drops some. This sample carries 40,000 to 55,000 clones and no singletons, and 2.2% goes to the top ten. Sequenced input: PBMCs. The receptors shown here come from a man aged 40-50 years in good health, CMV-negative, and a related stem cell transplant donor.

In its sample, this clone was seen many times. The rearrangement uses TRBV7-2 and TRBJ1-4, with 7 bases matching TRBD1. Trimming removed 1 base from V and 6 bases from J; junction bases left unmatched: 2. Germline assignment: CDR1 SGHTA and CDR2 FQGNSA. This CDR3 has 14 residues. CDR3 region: CASSLEQGYEKLFF. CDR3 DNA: TGTGCCAGCAGCTTAGAACAGGGGTATGAAAAACTGTTTTTT.

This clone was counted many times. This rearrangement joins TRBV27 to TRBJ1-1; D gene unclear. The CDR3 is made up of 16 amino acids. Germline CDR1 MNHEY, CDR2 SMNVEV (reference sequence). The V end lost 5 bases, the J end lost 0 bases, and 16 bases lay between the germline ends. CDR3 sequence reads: CASSPIPGAMNTEAFF. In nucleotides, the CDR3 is TGTGCCAGCAGTCCCATCCCTGGAGCCATGAACACTGAAGCTTTCTTT.

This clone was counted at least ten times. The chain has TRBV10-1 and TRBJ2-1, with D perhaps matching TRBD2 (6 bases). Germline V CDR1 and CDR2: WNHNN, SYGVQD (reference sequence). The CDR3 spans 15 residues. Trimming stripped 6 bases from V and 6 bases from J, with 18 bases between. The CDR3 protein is CASSPAGTPSNEQFF. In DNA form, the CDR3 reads TGCGCCAGCAGCCCCGCGGGAACACCTTCCAATGAGCAGTTCTTC.

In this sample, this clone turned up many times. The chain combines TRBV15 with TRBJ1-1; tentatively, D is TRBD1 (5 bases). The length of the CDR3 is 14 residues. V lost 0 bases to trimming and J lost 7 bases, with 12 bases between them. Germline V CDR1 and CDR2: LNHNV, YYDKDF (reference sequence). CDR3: CATSRDQGGGEAFF. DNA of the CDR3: TGTGCCACCAGCAGAGATCAGGGTGGCGGTGAAGCTTTCTTT.

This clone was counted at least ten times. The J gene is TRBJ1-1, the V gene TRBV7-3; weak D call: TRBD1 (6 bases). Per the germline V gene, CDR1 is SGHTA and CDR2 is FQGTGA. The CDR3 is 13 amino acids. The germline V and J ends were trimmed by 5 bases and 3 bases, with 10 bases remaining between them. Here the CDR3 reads CASSLQGYTEAFF. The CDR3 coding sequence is TGTGCCAGCAGCCTACAGGGTTACACTGAAGCTTTCTTT.

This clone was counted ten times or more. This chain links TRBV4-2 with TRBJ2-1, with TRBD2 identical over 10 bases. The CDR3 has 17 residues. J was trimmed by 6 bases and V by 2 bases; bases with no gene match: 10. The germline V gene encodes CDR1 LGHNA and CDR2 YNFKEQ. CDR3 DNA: TGTGCCAGCAGCCAACCTTCGGGGCTAGCGGGAGCCAATGAGCAGTTCTTC. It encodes CASSQPSGLAGANEQFF.

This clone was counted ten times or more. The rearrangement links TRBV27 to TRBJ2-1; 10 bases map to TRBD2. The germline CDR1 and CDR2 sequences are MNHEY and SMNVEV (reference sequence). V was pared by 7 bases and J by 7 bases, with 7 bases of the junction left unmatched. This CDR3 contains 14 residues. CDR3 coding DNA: TGTGCCAGCACCAGCGGGAGGGAGGGGAATGAGCAGTTCTTC. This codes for CASTSGREGNEQFF.

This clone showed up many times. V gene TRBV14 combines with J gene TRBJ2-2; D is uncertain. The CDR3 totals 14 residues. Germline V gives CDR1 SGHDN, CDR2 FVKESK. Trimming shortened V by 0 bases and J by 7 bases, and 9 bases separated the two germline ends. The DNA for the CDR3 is TGTGCCAGCAGCCAAGAAGCGATGGTCGGGGAGCTGTTTTTT. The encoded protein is CASSQEAMVGELFF.

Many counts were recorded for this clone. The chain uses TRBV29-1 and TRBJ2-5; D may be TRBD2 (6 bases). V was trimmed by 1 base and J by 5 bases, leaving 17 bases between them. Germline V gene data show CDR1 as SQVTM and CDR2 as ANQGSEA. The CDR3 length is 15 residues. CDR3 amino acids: CSVEGGFRGSETQYF. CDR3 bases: TGCAGCGTTGAAGGGGGTTTTCGGGGGAGTGAGACCCAGTACTTC.

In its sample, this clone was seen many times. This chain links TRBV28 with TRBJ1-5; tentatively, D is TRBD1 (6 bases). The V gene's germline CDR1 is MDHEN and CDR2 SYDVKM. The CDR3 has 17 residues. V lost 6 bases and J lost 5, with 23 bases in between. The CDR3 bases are TGTGCCAGCAGCCTACAGGGATGGAGAACCAAGTATCAGCCCCAGCATTTT. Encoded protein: CASSLQGWRTKYQPQHF.

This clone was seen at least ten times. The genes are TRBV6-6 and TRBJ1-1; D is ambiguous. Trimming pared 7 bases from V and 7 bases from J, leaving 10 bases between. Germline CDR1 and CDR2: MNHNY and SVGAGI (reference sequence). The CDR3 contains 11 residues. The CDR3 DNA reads TGTGCCAGCACCACGGGGAGTGAAGCTTTCTTT. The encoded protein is CASTTGSEAFF.

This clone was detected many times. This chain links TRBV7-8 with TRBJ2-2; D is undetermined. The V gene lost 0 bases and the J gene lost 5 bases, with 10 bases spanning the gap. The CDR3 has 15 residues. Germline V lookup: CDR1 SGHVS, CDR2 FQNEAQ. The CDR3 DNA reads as TGTGCCAGCAGCTTAGCGGCTGTGAGGACCGGGGAGCTGTTTTTT. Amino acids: CASSLAAVRTGELFF.

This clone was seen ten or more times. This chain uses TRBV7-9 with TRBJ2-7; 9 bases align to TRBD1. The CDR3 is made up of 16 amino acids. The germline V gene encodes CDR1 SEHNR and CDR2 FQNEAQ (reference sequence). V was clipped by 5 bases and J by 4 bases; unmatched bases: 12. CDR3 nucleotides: TGTGCCAGCAGCCCACCGGAGGGACAGGGAGGTTACGAGCAGTACTTC. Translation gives CASSPPEGQGGYEQYF.